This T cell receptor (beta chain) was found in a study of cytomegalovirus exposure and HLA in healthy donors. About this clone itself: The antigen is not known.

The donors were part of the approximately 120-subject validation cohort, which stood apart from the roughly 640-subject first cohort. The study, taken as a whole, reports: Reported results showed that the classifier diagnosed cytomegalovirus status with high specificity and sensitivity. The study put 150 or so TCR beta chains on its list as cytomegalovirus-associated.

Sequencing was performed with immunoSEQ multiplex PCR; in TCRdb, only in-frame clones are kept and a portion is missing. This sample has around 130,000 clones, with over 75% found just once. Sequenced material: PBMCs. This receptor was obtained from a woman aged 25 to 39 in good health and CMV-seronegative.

The CDR3 is CASSVAGGDPSTDTQYF. CDR3 coding DNA: TGTGCCAGCAGCGTAGCGGGTGGCGACCCTAGCACAGATACGCAGTATTTT. V gene TRBV9 combines with J gene TRBJ2-3; D is ambiguous. Trimming stripped 0 bases from V and 0 bases from J, with 14 bases between. Germline V gene lookup returns CDR1 SGDLS and CDR2 YYNGEE. The CDR3 runs 17 residues.